One and the same sample provided the 19 T cell receptor beta chains below, sequenced in a study of blood T cell repertoires in COVID-19. The protocol was immunoSEQ multiplex PCR, while the TCRdb copy is restricted to in-frame clones and leaves out a portion. Here the sample spans some 510,000 clones, 88% being singletons. What was sequenced was PBMCs or T cells enriched from blood (not recorded which). These receptor sequences come from a woman aged 40 to 49 who had recovered from COVID-19.

This chain connects TRBV19 to TRBJ2-7; D gene ambiguous. The CDR3 consists of 12 residues. Per the germline V gene, CDR1 is LNHDA and CDR2 is SQIVND (reference sequence). V lost 3 bases, J lost 4 bases, and 7 bases lay in between. Written as DNA, the CDR3 is TGTGCCAGTAGTATGGTCGGGTACGAGCAGTACTTC. This translates into CASSMVGYEQYF.

The CDR3 region is CASSPGDLTEAFF. The DNA of the CDR3 is TGTGCCAGCAGCCCAGGGGATCTGACTGAAGCTTTCTTT. J is TRBJ1-1 and V is TRBV7-2; D may be TRBD1 (6 bases). V dropped 5 bases and J dropped 5 bases, with 12 bases sitting between them. Germline CDR1 SGHTA, CDR2 FQGNSA. The CDR3 totals 13 residues. The whole variable domain, remainder taken from reference TRBV7-2 and TRBJ1-1, is GAGVSQSPSNKVTEKGKDVELRCDPISGHTALYWYRQSLGQGLEFLIYFQGNSAPDKSGLPSDRFSAERTGGSVSTLTIQRTQQEDSAVYLCASSPGDLTEAFFGQGTRLTVV.

This chain uses TRBV30 with TRBJ1-4; D perhaps matches TRBD1 (5 bases). Germline lookup yields CDR1 GTSNPN and CDR2 SVGIG (reference sequence). V was clipped by 2 bases and J by 10 bases, with 14 bases between them. This CDR3 contains 13 residues. This CDR3 reads CAWSSDLGGKLFF. Here the CDR3 DNA reads TGTGCCTGGAGTAGTGATTTGGGGGGAAAACTGTTTTTT.

The rearrangement links TRBV1 to TRBJ1-1. TRBV1 is a documented pseudogene. There are 15 residues in the CDR3. The CDR3 DNA reads as TGCACCAGCAGCCAAGGCGGGGGGCTAGTCACTGAAGCTTTCTTT. Encoded protein: CTSSQGGGLVTEAFF.

V gene TRBV19 combines with J gene TRBJ1-1; D ambiguous. This CDR3 is built from 11 residues. Germline V gene sequence: CDR1 LNHDA, CDR2 SQIVND (reference sequence). The ends were cut back, 6 bases at V and 1 base at J, with 3 bases in the middle. CDR3 DNA: TGTGCCAGTAGGAGGAACACTGAAGCTTTCTTT. The encoded protein is CASRRNTEAFF. Full variable domain (rest looked up from reference TRBV19 and TRBJ1-1): DGGITQSPKYLFRKEGQNVTLSCEQNLNHDAMYWYRQDPGQGLRLIYYSQIVNDFQKGDIAEGYSVSREKKESFPLTVTSAQKNPTAFYLCASRRNTEAFFGQGTRLTVV.

The V gene is TRBV12-3 or TRBV12-4, the J gene TRBJ1-1; D gene unclear. The V gene lost 5 bases and the J gene lost 5 bases, with 12 bases spanning the gap. The CDR3 sequence is 13 residues long. The CDR3 loop reads CASSGSLGTEAFF. For the CDR3, the DNA is TGTGCCAGCAGTGGCAGCCTCGGGACTGAAGCTTTCTTT.

This clone was observed a single time. This sequence joins TRBV5-1 and TRBJ1-3; maybe TRBD1 (6 bases). V dropped 4 bases and J dropped 4 bases, with 18 bases sitting between them. The length of the CDR3 is 16 residues. Germline lookup yields CDR1 SGHRS and CDR2 YFSETQ. The CDR3 loop is CASSLTPAGAGNTIYF. CDR3 bases: TGCGCCAGCAGCCTCACTCCAGCAGGGGCGGGAAACACCATATATTTT.

CDR3 sequence (DNA): TGTGCCAGCAGCTTAGTCGGGACAGGTTATAATTCACCCCTCCACTTT. It specifies CASSLVGTGYNSPLHF. This rearrangement joins TRBV7-9 to TRBJ1-6; 8 nucleotides align to TRBD1. J gave up 4 bases and V 1 base, and 3 bases lay outside the gene matches. The V gene's germline CDR1 is SEHNR and CDR2 FQNEAQ (reference sequence). CDR3 size: 16 residues.

V usage is TRBV7-8 and J usage is TRBJ1-1; D might be TRBD1 (5 bases). The germline V and J ends were trimmed by 2 bases and 0 bases, with 13 bases remaining between them. CDR3 size: 16 residues. The V gene's germline CDR1 is SGHVS and CDR2 FQNEAQ. The CDR3 protein is CASSLTAWGVNTEAFF. The DNA for the CDR3 is TGTGCCAGCAGCTTAACTGCGTGGGGGGTGAACACTGAAGCTTTCTTT.

The genes are TRBV29-1 and TRBJ2-3; 9 bases match TRBD1. Germline trimming cut 5 bases from V and 3 bases from J; bases unmatched to any gene: 3. Germline values: CDR1 SQVTM, CDR2 ANQGSEA. The CDR3 loop spans 13 amino acids. CDR3 loop: CSVWDRATDTQYF. CDR3 coding DNA: TGCAGCGTTTGGGACAGGGCTACAGATACGCAGTATTTT.

This clone was found once. The chain uses TRBV24-1 and TRBJ2-7; 11 bases fit TRBD1. Germline V gives CDR1 KGHDR, CDR2 SFDVKD. J lost 6 bases, V lost 4 bases, and 4 bases had no gene match. This CDR3 is 14 amino acids long. CDR3 sequence reads: CATSDSGTGGEQYF. DNA for the CDR3: TGTGCCACCAGTGACTCCGGGACAGGGGGCGAGCAGTACTTC.

V gene TRBV6-1 combines with J gene TRBJ2-1, with 16 bases aligning to TRBD2. Germline CDR1 MNHNS, CDR2 SASEGT. J was trimmed by 5 bases and V by 4 bases; bases with no gene match: 11. There are 19 residues in the CDR3. This CDR3 is CASSGTGTSGRAVHNEQFF. In DNA, the CDR3 is TGTGCCAGCAGTGGTACCGGGACTAGCGGGAGGGCCGTCCACAATGAGCAGTTCTTC.

The rearrangement links TRBV6-5 to TRBJ2-2, with a tentative D call TRBD1 (6 bases). The CDR3 consists of 15 residues. V gave up 8 bases and J gave up 4 bases, with 17 bases separating them. Germline values: CDR1 MNHEY, CDR2 SVGAGI. The CDR3: CASGTQGWGTGELFF. The CDR3 DNA is TGTGCCAGCGGTACACAGGGATGGGGCACCGGGGAGCTGTTTTTT.

This sequence joins TRBV6-2 or TRBV6-3 and TRBJ2-7; weak D call: TRBD1 (6 bases). Germline CDR1 reads MNHEY; CDR2 reads SVGEGT. The CDR3 runs 17 residues. The ends were cut back, 2 bases at V and 4 bases at J, with 21 bases in the middle. The chain's CDR3 is CASSYAEANRVKYEQYF. As DNA, the CDR3 is TGTGCCAGCAGTTACGCCGAAGCTAACAGGGTCAAATACGAGCAGTACTTC.

The chain couples TRBV18 to TRBJ2-7; perhaps TRBD1 as D (6 bases). Per the germline V gene, CDR1 is KGHSH and CDR2 is LQKENI. V lost 0 bases, J lost 5 bases, and 11 bases lay in between. There are 14 residues in the CDR3. The CDR3 spells CASSPPMGANEQYF. Written as DNA, the CDR3 is TGTGCCAGCTCACCACCAATGGGGGCCAACGAGCAGTACTTC.

J is TRBJ2-7 and V is TRBV10-3; D gene uncertain. V was clipped by 6 bases and J by 3 bases, with 12 bases between them. CDR1 and CDR2 (germline): ENHRY, SYGVKD. CDR3 length: 13 residues. The CDR3 spells CAISPERDYEQYF. The CDR3, as DNA: TGTGCCATCAGCCCCGAGAGAGACTACGAGCAGTACTTC.

The genes are TRBV7-2 and TRBJ1-2; 7 bases line up with TRBD1. Germline assignment: CDR1 SGHTA and CDR2 FQGNSA. The CDR3 is 15 residues long. J lost 7 bases, V lost 2 bases, and 10 bases had no gene match. The DNA for the CDR3 is TGTGCCAGCAGCTTAACGGCGGGGCAGGGGGGTGGCTACACCTTC. Amino acids: CASSLTAGQGGGYTF.

CDR3 sequence reads: CASSRTGRNEQFF. CDR3 nucleotides: TGTGCCAGCTCGCGGACAGGGCGGAATGAGCAGTTCTTC. This chain links TRBV18 with TRBJ2-1; 8 bases align to TRBD1. Germline-derived CDR1 and CDR2 are KGHSH and LQKENI. J was trimmed by 7 bases and V by 6 bases; bases with no gene match: 5. The CDR3 extends over 13 amino acids.

The gene calls are TRBV6-1 and TRBJ1-2, with TRBD1 identical over 7 bases. Germline values: CDR1 MNHNS, CDR2 SASEGT. V lost 1 base to trimming and J lost 6 bases; unmatched junction nucleotides: 17. The length of the CDR3 is 18 residues. The CDR3 DNA reads TGTGCCAGCAGTGAAGGGATTGGGACAGCAGCTTACTTTCATGGCTACACCTTC. Translated: CASSEGIGTAAYFHGYTF.